This T cell receptor beta chain was sequenced for a study of T-cell memory formation after mild COVID-19. Whole-study context: In these data, TCR clusters were largely donor specific. Study results and caveats: The main location of contracting CD4+ clones was CM and EM, and that of contracting CD8+ clones was EMRA. There was a balanced CD4/CD8 profile in clones contracting day 15 to 85, and later expanders leaned CD4+.

Concerning this clonotype: Antigen unknown.

V trimming: 6 bases; J trimming: 6 bases; junction bases outside the gene matches: 7. CDR1 is DFQATT, CDR2 SNEGSKA, per germline (reference sequence). This CDR3 is built from 13 residues. 5'RACE primed from the constant segment yielded TCR alpha and TCR beta cDNA libraries bearing sample barcodes and UMIs. From the 5' RACE reads, TCRdb called clonotypes with MiXCR, one entry per CDR3 protein. This repertoire shows 450,000 to 650,000 distinct CDR3 sequences, roughly 18% found once; its top ten account for about 11%. V gene TRBV20-1 combines with J gene TRBJ2-2; 7 positions agree with TRBD2. The clonotype comes from an adult woman who had mild COVID-19 (a few samples of this study predate the infection). Cell type and time point are not known. The sequenced sample was PBMCs or a T cell subset sorted from them (not recorded which). The CDR3 DNA is TGCAGTGCCGCACAGCGGGAAGCCGGGGAGCTGTTTTTT. Translated, it gives CSAAQREAGELFF.